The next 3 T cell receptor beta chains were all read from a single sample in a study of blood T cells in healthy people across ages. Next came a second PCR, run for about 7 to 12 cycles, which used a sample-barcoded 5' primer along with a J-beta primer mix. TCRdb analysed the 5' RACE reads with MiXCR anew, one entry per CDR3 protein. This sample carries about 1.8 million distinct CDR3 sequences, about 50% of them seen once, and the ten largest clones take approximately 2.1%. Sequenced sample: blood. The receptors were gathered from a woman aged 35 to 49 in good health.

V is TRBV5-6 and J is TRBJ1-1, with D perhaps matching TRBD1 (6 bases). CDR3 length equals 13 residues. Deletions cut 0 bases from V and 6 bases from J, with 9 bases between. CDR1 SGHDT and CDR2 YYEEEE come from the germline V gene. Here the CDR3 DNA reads TGTGCCAGCAGCTTGGACAGGGCCCCTGAAGCTTTCTTT. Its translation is CASSLDRAPEAFF.

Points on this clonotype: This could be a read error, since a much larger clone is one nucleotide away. The CDR3 nucleotides are TGCAGCGAGCCGGTCGGGCAGGGAGAGTACTTC. It codes for CSEPVGQGEYF. This chain uses TRBV29-1 with TRBJ2-4; D is possibly TRBD1 or TRBD2 (5 bases each). There are 11 residues in the CDR3. V dropped 7 bases and J dropped 14 bases, with 18 bases sitting between them. Germline CDR1 is SQVTM and CDR2 is ANQGSEA.

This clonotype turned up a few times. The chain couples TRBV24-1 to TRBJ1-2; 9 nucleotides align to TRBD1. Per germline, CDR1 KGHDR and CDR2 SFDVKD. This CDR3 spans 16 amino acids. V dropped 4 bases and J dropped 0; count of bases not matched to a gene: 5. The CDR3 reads CATSEGTGRTNYGYTF. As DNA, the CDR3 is TGTGCCACCAGTGAAGGGACAGGGCGGACTAACTATGGCTACACCTTC.